This T cell receptor beta chain was captured in a study of spatial heterogeneity in lung cancer. As for the study in general: Beta-chain sequences were consistently detected more often than alpha-chain sequences. The study observed each unique TCR and UMI combination more than ten times on average in raw reads.

Germline values: CDR1 SEHNR, CDR2 FQNEAQ (reference sequence). Trimming took 5 bases from V and 4 from J; bases not matched to a gene: 9. The CDR3 is 17 residues long. As to time point: sample taken at primary tumor resection. Samples came from some 71 TRACERx patients with untreated early-stage lung cancer. Whole RNA obtained from tumor, nontumor lung or frozen PBMC underwent sequencing without sorting. This clonotype was detected ten times or more. TCRdb redid the calling of the 5' RACE reads with MiXCR, one entry per CDR3 protein. Among around 92,000 distinct CDR3 sequences listed, approximately 12% were seen once.

The clonotype was recovered from a male donor with early-stage non-small cell lung cancer. The starting material was PBMCs, obtained at surgery. The rearrangement links TRBV7-9 to TRBJ2-5; 14 bases fit TRBD2. The DNA of the CDR3 is TGTGCCAGCAGCGGGACTAGCGGGAGCTTCTCCCGAGAGACCCAGTACTTC. Amino acid sequence: CASSGTSGSFSRETQYF.